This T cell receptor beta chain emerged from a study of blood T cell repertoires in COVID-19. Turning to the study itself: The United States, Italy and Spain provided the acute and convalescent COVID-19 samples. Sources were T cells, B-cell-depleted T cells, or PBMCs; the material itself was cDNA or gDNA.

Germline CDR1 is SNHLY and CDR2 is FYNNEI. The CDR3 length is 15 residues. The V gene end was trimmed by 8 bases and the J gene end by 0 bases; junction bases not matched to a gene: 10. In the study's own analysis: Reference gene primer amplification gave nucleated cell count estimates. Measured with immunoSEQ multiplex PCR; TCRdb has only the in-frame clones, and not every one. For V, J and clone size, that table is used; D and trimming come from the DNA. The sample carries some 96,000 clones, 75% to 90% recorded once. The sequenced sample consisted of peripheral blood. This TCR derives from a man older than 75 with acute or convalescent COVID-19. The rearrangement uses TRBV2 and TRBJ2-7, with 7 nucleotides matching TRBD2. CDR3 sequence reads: CASRLESGASYEQYF. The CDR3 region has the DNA TGTGCCAGCCGCCTAGAGAGCGGGGCCTCCTACGAGCAGTACTTC.